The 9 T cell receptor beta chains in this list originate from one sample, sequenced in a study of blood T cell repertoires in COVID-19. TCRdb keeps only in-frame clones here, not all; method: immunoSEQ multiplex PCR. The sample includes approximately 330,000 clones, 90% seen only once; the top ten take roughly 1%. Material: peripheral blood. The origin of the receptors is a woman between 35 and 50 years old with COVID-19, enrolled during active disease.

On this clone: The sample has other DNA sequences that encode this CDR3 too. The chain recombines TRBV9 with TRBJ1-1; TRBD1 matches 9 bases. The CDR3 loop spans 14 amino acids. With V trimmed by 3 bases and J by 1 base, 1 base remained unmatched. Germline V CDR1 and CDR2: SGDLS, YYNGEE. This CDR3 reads CASSGGQGNTEAFF. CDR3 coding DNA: TGTGCCAGCAGCGGGGGACAGGGGAACACTGAAGCTTTCTTT.

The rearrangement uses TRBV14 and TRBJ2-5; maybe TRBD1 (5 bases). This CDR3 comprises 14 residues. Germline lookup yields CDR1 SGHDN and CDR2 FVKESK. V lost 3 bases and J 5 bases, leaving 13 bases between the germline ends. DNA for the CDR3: TGTGCCAGCAGCCACGGCCAGGGCTGGGAGACCCAGTACTTC. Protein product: CASSHGQGWETQYF.

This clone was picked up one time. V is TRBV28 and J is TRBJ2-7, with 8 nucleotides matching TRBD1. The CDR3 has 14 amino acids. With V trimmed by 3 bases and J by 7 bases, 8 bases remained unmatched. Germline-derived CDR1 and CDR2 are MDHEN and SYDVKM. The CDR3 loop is CASSFLDRVWEQYF. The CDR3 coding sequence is TGTGCCAGCAGTTTTTTGGACAGGGTGTGGGAGCAGTACTTC.

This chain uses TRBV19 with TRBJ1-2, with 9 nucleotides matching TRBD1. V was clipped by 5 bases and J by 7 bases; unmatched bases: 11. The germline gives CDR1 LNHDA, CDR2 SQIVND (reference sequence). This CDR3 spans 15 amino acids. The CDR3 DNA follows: TGTGCCAGTAGTCCCCTCCGGGACAGGGTTGGTGGCTACACCTTC. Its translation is CASSPLRDRVGGYTF.

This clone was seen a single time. For the CDR3, the DNA is TGTGCCAGCAGTTTCAAGATCGGACGGGACAGTTACACCGGGGAGCTGTTTTTT. The encoded protein is CASSFKIGRDSYTGELFF. The chain joins TRBV28 to TRBJ2-2, with 7 bases that match TRBD1. The germline V gene encodes CDR1 MDHEN and CDR2 SYDVKM. The CDR3 consists of 18 residues. J was trimmed by 3 bases and V by 3 bases; bases with no gene match: 13.

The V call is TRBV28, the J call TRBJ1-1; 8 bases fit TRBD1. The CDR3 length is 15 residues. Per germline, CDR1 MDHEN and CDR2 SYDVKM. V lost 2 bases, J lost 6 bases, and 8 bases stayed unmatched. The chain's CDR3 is CASSLGRTGTAEAFF. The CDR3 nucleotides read TGTGCCAGCAGTTTAGGAAGGACAGGGACCGCTGAAGCTTTCTTT.

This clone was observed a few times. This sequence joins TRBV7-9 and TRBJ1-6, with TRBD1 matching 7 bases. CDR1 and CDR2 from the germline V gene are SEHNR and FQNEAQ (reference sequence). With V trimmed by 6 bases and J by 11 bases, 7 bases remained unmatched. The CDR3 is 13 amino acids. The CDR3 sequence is CASRLTGDTPLHF. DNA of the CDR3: TGTGCCAGCAGGCTAACAGGGGATACACCCCTCCACTTT.

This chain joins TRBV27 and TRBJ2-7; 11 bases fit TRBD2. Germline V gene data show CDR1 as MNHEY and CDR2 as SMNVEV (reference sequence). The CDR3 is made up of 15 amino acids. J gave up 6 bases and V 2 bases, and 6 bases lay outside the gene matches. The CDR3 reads CASSLGLAGGSEQYF. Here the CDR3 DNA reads TGTGCCAGCAGTTTAGGGCTAGCGGGAGGTTCCGAGCAGTACTTC.

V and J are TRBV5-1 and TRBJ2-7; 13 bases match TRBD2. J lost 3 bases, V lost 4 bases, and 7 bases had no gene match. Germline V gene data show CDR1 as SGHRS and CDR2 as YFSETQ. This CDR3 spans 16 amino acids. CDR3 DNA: TGCGCCAGCAGCCAAAATGGACTAGCGGGAGACTACGAGCAGTACTTC. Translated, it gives CASSQNGLAGDYEQYF.